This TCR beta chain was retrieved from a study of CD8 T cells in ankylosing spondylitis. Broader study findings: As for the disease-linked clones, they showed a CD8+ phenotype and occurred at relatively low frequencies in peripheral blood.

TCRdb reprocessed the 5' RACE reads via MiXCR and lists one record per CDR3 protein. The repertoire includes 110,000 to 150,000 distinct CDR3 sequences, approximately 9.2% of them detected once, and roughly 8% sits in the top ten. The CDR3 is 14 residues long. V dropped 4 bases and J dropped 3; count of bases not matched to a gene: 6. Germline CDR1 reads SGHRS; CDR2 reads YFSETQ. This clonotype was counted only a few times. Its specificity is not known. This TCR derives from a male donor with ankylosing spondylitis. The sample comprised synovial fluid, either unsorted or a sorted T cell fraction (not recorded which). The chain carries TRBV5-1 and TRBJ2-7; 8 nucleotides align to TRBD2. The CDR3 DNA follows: TGCGCCAGCAGCCCCCGAGCGGGGGACTACGAGCAGTACTTC. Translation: CASSPRAGDYEQYF.